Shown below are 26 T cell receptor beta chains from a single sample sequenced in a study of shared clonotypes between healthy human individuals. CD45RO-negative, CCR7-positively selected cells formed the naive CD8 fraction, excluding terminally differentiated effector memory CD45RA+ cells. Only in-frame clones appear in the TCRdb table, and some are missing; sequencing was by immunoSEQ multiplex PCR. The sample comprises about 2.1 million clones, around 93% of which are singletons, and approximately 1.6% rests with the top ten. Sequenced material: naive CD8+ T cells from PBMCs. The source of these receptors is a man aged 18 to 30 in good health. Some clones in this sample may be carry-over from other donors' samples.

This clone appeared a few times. The CDR3 DNA reads as TGTGCCATCAGTGTCTCCTCTCGGGAGGAACCAGTACCCTACGAGCAGTACTTC. Residues: CAISVSSREEPVPYEQYF. This chain uses TRBV10-3 with TRBJ2-7; TRBD2 aligns across 7 bases. Per the germline V gene, CDR1 is ENHRY and CDR2 is SYGVKD. This CDR3 comprises 18 residues. The J segment lost 2 bases and the V segment lost 4 bases, leaving 17 bases of the junction unmatched.

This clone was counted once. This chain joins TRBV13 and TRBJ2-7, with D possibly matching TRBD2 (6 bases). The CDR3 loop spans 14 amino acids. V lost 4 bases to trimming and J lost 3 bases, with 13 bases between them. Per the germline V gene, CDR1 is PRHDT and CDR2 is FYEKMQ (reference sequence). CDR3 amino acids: CASSWGDRRYEQYF. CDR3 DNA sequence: TGTGCCAGCAGCTGGGGGGACCGTCGCTACGAGCAGTACTTC.

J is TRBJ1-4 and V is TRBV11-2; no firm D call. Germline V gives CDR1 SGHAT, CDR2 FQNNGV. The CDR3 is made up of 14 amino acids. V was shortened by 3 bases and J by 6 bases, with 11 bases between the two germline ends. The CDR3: CASSFSPDHEKLFF. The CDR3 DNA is TGTGCCAGCAGCTTCAGTCCGGACCATGAAAAACTGTTTTTT.

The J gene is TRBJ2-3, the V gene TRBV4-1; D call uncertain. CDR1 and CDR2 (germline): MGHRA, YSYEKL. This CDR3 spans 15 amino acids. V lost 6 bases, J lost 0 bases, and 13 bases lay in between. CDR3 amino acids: CASSPPGASTDTQYF. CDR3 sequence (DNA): TGCGCCAGCAGTCCGCCAGGAGCCAGCACAGATACGCAGTATTTT.

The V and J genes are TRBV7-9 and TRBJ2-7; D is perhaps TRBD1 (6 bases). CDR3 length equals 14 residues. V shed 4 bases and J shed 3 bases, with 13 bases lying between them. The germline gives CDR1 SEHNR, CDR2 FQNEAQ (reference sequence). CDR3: CASSSRQAYYEQYF. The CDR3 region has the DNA TGTGCCAGCAGCTCGAGACAGGCGTACTACGAGCAGTACTTC.

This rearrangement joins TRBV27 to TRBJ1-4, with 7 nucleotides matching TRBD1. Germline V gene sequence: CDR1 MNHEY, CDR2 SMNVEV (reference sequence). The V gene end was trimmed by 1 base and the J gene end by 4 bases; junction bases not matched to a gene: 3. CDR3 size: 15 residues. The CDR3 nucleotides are TGTGCCAGCAGTTTATACCGGGACAGTAATGAAAAACTGTTTTTT. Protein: CASSLYRDSNEKLFF.

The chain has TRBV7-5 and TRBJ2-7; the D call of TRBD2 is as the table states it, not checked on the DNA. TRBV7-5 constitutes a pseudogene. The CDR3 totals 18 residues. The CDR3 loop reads CVRSLVGLAGGSSYEQYF. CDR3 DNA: TGTGTCAGAAGCTTAGTGGGACTAGCGGGAGGGAGCTCCTACGAGCAGTACTTC.

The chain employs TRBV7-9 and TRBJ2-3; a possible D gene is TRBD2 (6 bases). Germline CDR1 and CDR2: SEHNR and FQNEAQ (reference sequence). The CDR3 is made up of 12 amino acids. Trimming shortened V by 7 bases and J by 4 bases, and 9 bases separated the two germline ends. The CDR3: CASKTSSDTQYF. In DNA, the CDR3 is TGTGCCAGCAAGACTAGTTCAGATACGCAGTATTTT.

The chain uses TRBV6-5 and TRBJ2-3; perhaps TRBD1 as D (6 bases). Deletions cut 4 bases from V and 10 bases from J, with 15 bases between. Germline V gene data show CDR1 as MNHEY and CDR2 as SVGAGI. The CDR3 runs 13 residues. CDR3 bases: TGTGCCAGCAGTTCCCCGGGACAAGAGGCGCAGTATTTT. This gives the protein CASSSPGQEAQYF.

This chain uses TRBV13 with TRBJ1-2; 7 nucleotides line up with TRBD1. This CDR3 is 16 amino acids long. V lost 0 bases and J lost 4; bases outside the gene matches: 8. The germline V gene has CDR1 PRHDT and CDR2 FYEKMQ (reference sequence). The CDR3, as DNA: TGTGCCAGCAGCTTAGGCCGACAGGGTGGCTCCTATGGCTACACCTTC. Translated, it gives CASSLGRQGGSYGYTF.

The CDR3 sequence: CASSLNPPYQGNNYGYTF. The CDR3 DNA sequence: TGTGCCAGCAGCCTAAACCCCCCATACCAAGGGAATAACTATGGCTACACCTTC. V usage is TRBV11-2 and J usage is TRBJ1-2; D gene uncertain. This CDR3 is 18 amino acids long. V gave up 5 bases and J gave up 1 base, with 23 bases separating them. Germline V gene data show CDR1 as SGHAT and CDR2 as FQNNGV. The full variable domain, completed using reference TRBV11-2 and TRBJ1-2, is EAGVAQSPRYKIIEKRQSVAFWCNPISGHATLYWYQQILGQGPKLLIQFQNNGVVDDSQLPKDRFSAERLKGVDSTLKIQPAKLEDSAVYLCASSLNPPYQGNNYGYTFGSGTRLTVV.

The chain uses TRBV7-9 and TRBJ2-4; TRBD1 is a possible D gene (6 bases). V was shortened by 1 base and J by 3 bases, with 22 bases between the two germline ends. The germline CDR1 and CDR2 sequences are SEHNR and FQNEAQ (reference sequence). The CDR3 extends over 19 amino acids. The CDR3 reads CASSLGTLEEGQIKNIQYF. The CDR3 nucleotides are TGTGCCAGCAGCTTAGGGACCCTGGAGGAAGGACAGATCAAAAACATTCAGTACTTC.

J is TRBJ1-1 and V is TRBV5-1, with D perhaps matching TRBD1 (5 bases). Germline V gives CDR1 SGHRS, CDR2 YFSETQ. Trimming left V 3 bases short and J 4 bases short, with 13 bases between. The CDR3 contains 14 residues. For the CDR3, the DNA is TGCGCCAGCAGCTCCAGGGAGATTGGCACTGAAGCTTTCTTT. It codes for CASSSREIGTEAFF.

The CDR3 nucleotides are TGTGCCAGCAGTGGACTCTCCCCCGGGGAGCTGTTTTTT. It codes for CASSGLSPGELFF. V gene TRBV6-1 combines with J gene TRBJ2-2; D is undetermined. Germline CDR1 and CDR2: MNHNS and SASEGT. The CDR3 runs 13 residues. The V end lost 4 bases, the J end lost 6 bases, and 9 bases lay between the germline ends.

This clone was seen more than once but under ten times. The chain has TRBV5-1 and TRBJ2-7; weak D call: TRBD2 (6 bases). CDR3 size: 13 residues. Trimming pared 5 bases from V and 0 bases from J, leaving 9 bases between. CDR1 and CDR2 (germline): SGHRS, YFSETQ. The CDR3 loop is CASRVGGSYEQYF. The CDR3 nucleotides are TGCGCCAGCAGGGTGGGGGGCTCCTACGAGCAGTACTTC.

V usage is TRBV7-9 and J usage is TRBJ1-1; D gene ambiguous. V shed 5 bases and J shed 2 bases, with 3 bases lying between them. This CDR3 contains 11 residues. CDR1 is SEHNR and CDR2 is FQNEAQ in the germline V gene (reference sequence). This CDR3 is CASSVNTEAFF. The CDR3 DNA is TGTGCCAGCAGCGTAAACACTGAAGCTTTCTTT.

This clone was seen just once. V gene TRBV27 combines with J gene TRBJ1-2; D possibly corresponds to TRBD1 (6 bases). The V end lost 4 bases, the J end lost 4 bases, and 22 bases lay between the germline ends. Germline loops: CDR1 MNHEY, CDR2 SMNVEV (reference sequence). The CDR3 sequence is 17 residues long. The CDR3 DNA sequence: TGTGCCAGCAGTTCCGGCGGGGGGCTGATGAGTTTCTATGGCTACACCTTC. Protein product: CASSSGGGLMSFYGYTF.

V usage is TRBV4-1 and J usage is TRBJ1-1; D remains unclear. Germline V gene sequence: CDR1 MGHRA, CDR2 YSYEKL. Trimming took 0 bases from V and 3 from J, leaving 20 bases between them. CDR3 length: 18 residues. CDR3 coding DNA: TGCGCCAGCAGCCAAGAGGCCCGAGAGGAGATGGCGTACACTGAAGCTTTCTTT. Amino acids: CASSQEAREEMAYTEAFF.

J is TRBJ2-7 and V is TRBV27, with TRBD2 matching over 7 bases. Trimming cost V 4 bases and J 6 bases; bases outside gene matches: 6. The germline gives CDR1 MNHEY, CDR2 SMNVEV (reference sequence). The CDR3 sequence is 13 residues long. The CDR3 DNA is TGTGCCAGCAGTTCCCCGGGAGGCCGCGAGCAGTACTTC. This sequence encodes CASSSPGGREQYF.

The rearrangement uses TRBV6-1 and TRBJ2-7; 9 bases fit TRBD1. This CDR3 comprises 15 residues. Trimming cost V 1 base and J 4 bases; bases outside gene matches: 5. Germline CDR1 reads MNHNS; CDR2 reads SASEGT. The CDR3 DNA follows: TGTGCCAGCAGTGAAGTGGGGACAGGGTGGTACGAGCAGTACTTC. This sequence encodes CASSEVGTGWYEQYF.

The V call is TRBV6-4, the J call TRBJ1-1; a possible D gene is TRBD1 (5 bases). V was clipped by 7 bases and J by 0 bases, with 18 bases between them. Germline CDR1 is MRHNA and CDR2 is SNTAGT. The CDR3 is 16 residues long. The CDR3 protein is CASIEGTPRVNTEAFF. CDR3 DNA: TGTGCCAGCATTGAGGGGACTCCGAGGGTGAACACTGAAGCTTTCTTT.

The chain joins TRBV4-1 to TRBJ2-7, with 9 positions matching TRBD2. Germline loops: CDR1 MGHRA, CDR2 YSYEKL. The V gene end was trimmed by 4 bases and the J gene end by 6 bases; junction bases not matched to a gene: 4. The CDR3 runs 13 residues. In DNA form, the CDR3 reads TGCGCCAGCAGCCGCGGACTAGCGCTCGAGCAGTACTTC. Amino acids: CASSRGLALEQYF.

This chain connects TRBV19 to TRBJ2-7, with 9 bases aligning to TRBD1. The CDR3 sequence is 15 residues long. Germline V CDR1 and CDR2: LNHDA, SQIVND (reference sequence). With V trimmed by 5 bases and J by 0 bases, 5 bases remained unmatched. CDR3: CASSWGQGYSYEQYF. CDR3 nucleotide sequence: TGTGCCAGTAGTTGGGGACAGGGCTACTCCTACGAGCAGTACTTC.

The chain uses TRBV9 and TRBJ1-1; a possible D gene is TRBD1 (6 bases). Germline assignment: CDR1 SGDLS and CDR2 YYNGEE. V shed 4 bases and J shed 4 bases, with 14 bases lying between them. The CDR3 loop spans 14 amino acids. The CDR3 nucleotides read TGTGCCAGCAGCCCCGAGGGAGGGGGCACTGAAGCTTTCTTT. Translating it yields CASSPEGGGTEAFF. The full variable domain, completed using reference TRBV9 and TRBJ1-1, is DSGVTQTPKHLITATGQRVTLRCSPRSGDLSVYWYQQSLDQGLQFLIQYYNGEERAKGNILERFSAQQFPDLHSELNLSSLELGDSALYFCASSPEGGGTEAFFGQGTRLTVV.

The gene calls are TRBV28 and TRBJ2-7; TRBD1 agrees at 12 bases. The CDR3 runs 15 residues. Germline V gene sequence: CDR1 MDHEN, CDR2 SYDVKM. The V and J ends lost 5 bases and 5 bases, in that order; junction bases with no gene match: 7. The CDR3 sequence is CASSPRGQGADEQYF. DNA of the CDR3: TGTGCCAGCAGTCCGAGGGGACAGGGGGCTGACGAGCAGTACTTC.

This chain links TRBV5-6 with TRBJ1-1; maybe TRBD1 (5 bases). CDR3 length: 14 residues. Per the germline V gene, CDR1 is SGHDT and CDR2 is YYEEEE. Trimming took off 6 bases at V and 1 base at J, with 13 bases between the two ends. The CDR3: CASMWGMANTEAFF. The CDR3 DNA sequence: TGTGCCAGCATGTGGGGGATGGCGAACACTGAAGCTTTCTTT.